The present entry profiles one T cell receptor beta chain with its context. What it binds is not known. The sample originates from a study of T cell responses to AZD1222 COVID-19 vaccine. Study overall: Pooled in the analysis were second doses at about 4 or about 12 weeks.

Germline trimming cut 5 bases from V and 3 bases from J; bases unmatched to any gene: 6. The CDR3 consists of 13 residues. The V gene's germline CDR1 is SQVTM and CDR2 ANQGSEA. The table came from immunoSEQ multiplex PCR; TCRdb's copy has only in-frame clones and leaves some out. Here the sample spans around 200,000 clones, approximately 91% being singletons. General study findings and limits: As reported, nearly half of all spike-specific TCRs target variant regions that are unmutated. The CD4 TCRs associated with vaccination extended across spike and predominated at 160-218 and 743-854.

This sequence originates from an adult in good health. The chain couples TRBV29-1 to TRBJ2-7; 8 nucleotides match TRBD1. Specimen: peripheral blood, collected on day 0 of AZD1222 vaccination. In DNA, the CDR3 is TGCAGCGTTCGGACAGGGAGCCGCTACGAGCAGTACTTC. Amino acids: CSVRTGSRYEQYF.